This T cell receptor (beta chain) was profiled in a study of CD8 T cells in Susac syndrome. The RNA, roughly 0.5 to 1 ug, was put through reverse transcription using random hexamers. Using its own MiXCR run on the immunoSEQ multiplex PCR reads, TCRdb lists one record per CDR3 protein. The sample has some 140,000 distinct CDR3 sequences, over 90% seen once. The V gene lost 4 bases and the J gene lost 0 bases, with 10 bases spanning the gap. The length of the CDR3 is 15 residues. Looked up from germline, CDR1 is SGHRS and CDR2 is YFSETQ. Sample: CD8+ T cells from PBMCs. This sequence originates from a human donor with Susac syndrome. The chain recombines TRBV5-1 with TRBJ2-2; tentative D call: TRBD1 (6 bases). The CDR3 reads CASSPGQSNTGELFF. CDR3 nucleotides: TGCGCCAGCAGCCCTGGACAGTCGAACACCGGGGAGCTGTTTTTT.